The following is a T cell receptor (beta chain) sequence with its context. This clonotype was picked up one time. Its antigen is currently not known. The sample holds no much larger clone one base away, and base qualities are not on file. This specimen's time point label, interpreted: blood at routine non-recurrence follow-up after resection. TCR sequencing used whole RNA extracted from tumor and nontumor lung tissue, or from cryopreserved PBMC samples, without cell sorting. Patients were selected for TCR sequencing only if sufficient RNA was available from at least two tumor regions. V is cut back by 3 bases and J by 3 bases, with 3 bases in the junction unmatched. Taken from the germline V gene, the CDR1 and CDR2 loops are SGHTA and FQGNSA. Its CDR3 holds 14 amino acids, cysteine through phenylalanine. Only the CDR3 portion is preserved as DNA: 42 bases, with reading frame beginning at the first base.

The library relied on 5' RACE. TCRdb lists the instrument as NextSeq 500. In the TCR library protocol, a unique molecular identifier was attached to each TCR cDNA molecule so that PCR and sequencing errors could be corrected. The original methods were these. Decombinator tools were used for TCR identification, UMI-based error correction and CDR3 extraction. Expanded TCRs were defined as those above a frequency of 2 per 1,000, corresponding to the top 1% of the tumor frequency distribution. Rényi diversity was computed with the R vegan package after subsampling each repertoire 100 times to 5,000 TCRs. CDR3 similarity networks were constructed using string-kernel similarity of amino acid triplets, with links drawn between CDR3s whose pairwise similarity was above 0.82. TCRdb took the public reads, trimmed them with fastp at Q25, ran MiXCR for clone calling and kept in-frame beta chains. Every CDR3 protein is listed once, alongside the most common genes and DNA of its rows. The V and J calls here are based on TCRdb, not the publication. This sample lists 7,500 to 10,000 distinct CDR3 sequences; about 25% were detected once. Roughly 3.8% of the sample lies in the top ten.

The entry originates in a study of spatial heterogeneity in lung cancer (dated by TCRdb to between 2018 and 2021). In terms of the full investigation: The donors were 60 to 80 patients from the lung TRACERx cohort who had early-stage, untreated non-small cell lung cancer. Follow-up PBMC samples were sequenced whenever available, and the median time to follow-up was about 23 months after resection. Beta-chain transcripts were consistently detected in greater numbers than alpha-chain transcripts, which likely reflected higher beta-chain transcript abundance. In the raw uncorrected reads, each unique combination of TCR and UMI appeared more than ten times on average. In non-small cell lung cancer, the study quantitatively compared TCR alpha and beta repertoires across several tumor regions, matched nontumor lung, and blood. TCR repertoire features were related to nonsynonymous mutation counts determined by whole-exome sequencing of tumor tissue. Both alpha and beta chains were TCR-sequenced in hundreds of tumor regions, some 64 matched nontumor lung samples and roughly 54 PBMC samples obtained at surgery.

Results the study describes overall, beyond this receptor: Ubiquitous expanded tumor TCRs showed up in blood more often at tumor resection than at routine follow-up. Only 14 patients were included in comparisons of baseline and follow-up blood repertoires. Confirming at a functional level the hypothesis that regional TCRs recognize regional mutations was considered to require additional single-cell paired TCR alpha and beta sequencing.

The rearrangement joined TRBV7-2 to TRBJ2-3; TRBD2 lines up with 7 middle nucleotides. The sequence was collected from a female donor with early-stage non-small cell lung cancer. Sequencing used PBMCs, obtained at follow-up. For the CDR3, the sequence is CASSLGAGTDTQYF. The sequenced DNA: TGTGCCAGCAGCTTGGGAGCGGGGACAGATACGCAGTATTTT. Full variable domain (CDR3 extended with the reference TRBV7-2 and TRBJ2-3 proteins): GAGVSQSPSNKVTEKGKDVELRCDPISGHTALYWYRQSLGQGLEFLIYFQGNSAPDKSGLPSDRFSAERTGGSVSTLTIQRTQQEDSAVYLCASSLGAGTDTQYFGPGTRLTVL.